These 19 T cell receptor beta chains were sequenced from one sample in a study of blood T cell repertoires in COVID-19. TCRdb's table, derived via immunoSEQ multiplex PCR, lists solely in-frame clones and lacks some. The sample includes roughly 250,000 clones, about 83% of them seen just once. The sample consisted of PBMCs or T cells enriched from blood (not recorded which). The receptor source for this set is a woman between 45 and 60 years old who had recovered from COVID-19.

The chain employs TRBV7-9 and TRBJ2-7, with a tentative D call TRBD1 (6 bases). Germline values: CDR1 SEHNR, CDR2 FQNEAQ (reference sequence). This CDR3 contains 15 residues. The V end lost 5 bases, the J end lost 5 bases, and 19 bases lay between the germline ends. CDR3 sequence reads: CASSRIGGTIHEQYF. For the CDR3, the DNA is TGTGCCAGCAGCCGAATAGGGGGAACAATCCACGAGCAGTACTTC.

V and J are TRBV7-8 and TRBJ1-2; TRBD1 matches at 7 bases. Trimming cost V 2 bases and J 5 bases; bases outside gene matches: 11. This CDR3 has 16 amino acids. Per germline, CDR1 SGHVS and CDR2 FQNEAQ. The CDR3: CASSLFPTGDHYGYTF. In DNA, the CDR3 is TGTGCCAGCAGCTTATTCCCCACAGGGGACCATTATGGCTACACCTTC.

The chain combines TRBV27 with TRBJ1-2, with D tentatively TRBD1 (6 bases). Trimming cost V 3 bases and J 2 bases, with 13 bases left between them. CDR3 length: 15 amino acids. The germline V gene has CDR1 MNHEY and CDR2 SMNVEV (reference sequence). The CDR3 nucleotides are TGTGCCAGCAGTTTTTTCAGGGGAGGGAACTATGGCTACACCTTC. Translating it yields CASSFFRGGNYGYTF.

This rearrangement joins TRBV7-2 to TRBJ1-2, with D possibly being TRBD1 (6 bases). The CDR3 runs 15 residues. In germline, CDR1 is SGHTA, CDR2 FQGNSA. Deletions cut 5 bases from V and 8 bases from J, with 21 bases between. The CDR3 loop reads CASSPGANLPPGYTF. The CDR3 DNA sequence: TGTGCCAGCAGCCCAGGGGCCAACCTCCCTCCCGGCTACACCTTC.

This sequence joins TRBV9 and TRBJ1-1; 9 positions agree with TRBD1. Per germline, CDR1 SGDLS and CDR2 YYNGEE. The CDR3 runs to 14 residues. The V gene end was trimmed by 4 bases and the J gene end by 4 bases; junction bases not matched to a gene: 5. CDR3 coding DNA: TGTGCCAGCAGCCGGGACAGGGCGGGCACTGAAGCTTTCTTT. Its protein product is CASSRDRAGTEAFF.

This rearrangement joins TRBV7-9 to TRBJ1-1; 11 nucleotides align to TRBD1. The CDR3 spans 14 residues. In germline, CDR1 is SEHNR, CDR2 FQNEAQ (reference sequence). V gave up 3 bases and J gave up 4 bases; unmatched junction bases: 1. Here the CDR3 reads CASSLDRGLTEAFF. The CDR3 coding sequence is TGTGCCAGCAGCTTGGACAGGGGGCTCACTGAAGCTTTCTTT.

This clone was counted once. The chain links TRBV5-1 to TRBJ2-3; tentative D call: TRBD1 (6 bases). CDR1 and CDR2 (germline): SGHRS, YFSETQ. With 2 bases removed from V and 1 base from J, the gap between germline ends came to 11 bases. The length of the CDR3 is 15 residues. DNA for the CDR3: TGCGCCAGCAGCTTTTCAGGGGTTGGCACAGATACGCAGTATTTT. It codes for CASSFSGVGTDTQYF.

V is TRBV28 and J is TRBJ2-1; the match to TRBD2 covers 9 bases. This CDR3 has 15 amino acids. The J segment lost 8 bases and the V segment lost 6 bases, leaving 11 bases of the junction unmatched. Germline CDR1 reads MDHEN; CDR2 reads SYDVKM. CDR3 sequence reads: CASRFGVAGAHEQFF. The CDR3 DNA reads as TGTGCCAGCAGGTTCGGGGTAGCGGGAGCACATGAGCAGTTCTTC. The variable domain in full, with the rest retrieved from reference TRBV28 and TRBJ2-1, is DVKVTQSSRYLVKRTGEKVFLECVQDMDHENMFWYRQDPGLGLRLIYFSYDVKMKEKGDIPEGYSVSREKKERFSLILESASTNQTSMYLCASRFGVAGAHEQFFGPGTRLTVL.

This chain connects TRBV7-2 to TRBJ2-5; 8 nucleotides agree with TRBD2. This CDR3 has 15 amino acids. Germline V gives CDR1 SGHTA, CDR2 FQGNSA. With V trimmed by 6 bases and J by 2 bases, 8 bases remained unmatched. CDR3 sequence reads: CASSRDAGGQETQYF. The CDR3 DNA is TGTGCCAGCAGTCGAGACGCGGGGGGTCAAGAGACCCAGTACTTC.

The chain is built from TRBV4-3 and TRBJ2-7; tentatively, D is TRBD1 (5 bases). Germline V gene lookup returns CDR1 LGHNA and CDR2 YSLEER. The CDR3 sequence is 16 residues long. The V gene lost 1 base and the J gene lost 0 bases, with 13 bases spanning the gap. The DNA for the CDR3 is TGCGCCAGCAGCCAAGGAATTTGGGGCAGCTCCTACGAGCAGTACTTC. This gives the protein CASSQGIWGSSYEQYF.

In its sample, this clone was seen a few times. J is TRBJ2-1 and V is TRBV29-1; 10 nucleotides match TRBD1. This CDR3 has 13 residues. V shed 3 bases and J 8 bases; nucleotides not matched to a gene: 4. Germline values: CDR1 SQVTM, CDR2 ANQGSEA. The CDR3 loop reads CSVETGGEHEQFF. DNA of the CDR3: TGCAGCGTTGAGACAGGGGGCGAACATGAGCAGTTCTTC.

The chain carries TRBV6-1 and TRBJ1-2; no definite D call. Per germline, CDR1 MNHNS and CDR2 SASEGT. The CDR3 contains 11 residues. V gave up 3 bases and J gave up 9 bases, with 8 bases separating them. The CDR3: CASSDGGSYTF. The CDR3 nucleotides read TGTGCCAGCAGTGACGGAGGGAGCTACACCTTC.

The chain employs TRBV25-1 and TRBJ1-2; no definite D call. Looked up from germline, CDR1 is MGHDK and CDR2 is SYGVNS. V shed 3 bases and J shed 0 bases, with 11 bases lying between them. This CDR3 has 15 residues. CDR3 sequence (DNA): TGTGCCAGCAGTGACCCCGCAAGAGCTAACTATGGCTACACCTTC. Protein: CASSDPARANYGYTF.

The chain has TRBV13 and TRBJ2-5; TRBD1 agrees at 7 bases. Trimming took 7 bases from V and 1 from J; bases not matched to a gene: 6. CDR3 length equals 14 residues. Germline CDR1 reads PRHDT; CDR2 reads FYEKMQ (reference sequence). Here the CDR3 reads CASIQTGTQETQYF. Here the CDR3 DNA reads TGTGCCAGCATCCAGACAGGGACCCAAGAGACCCAGTACTTC.

This sequence joins TRBV18 and TRBJ2-7; possible D gene TRBD2, 6 bases. The CDR3 extends over 13 amino acids. CDR1 is KGHSH, CDR2 LQKENI, per germline. Between the trimmed V and J ends, which lost 0 bases and 6 bases, there was a span of 9 bases. This CDR3 is CASSPPSSGEQYF. CDR3 in DNA: TGTGCCAGCTCACCACCGAGTAGCGGCGAGCAGTACTTC. Complete variable domain (other parts from reference TRBV18 and TRBJ2-7): NAGVMQNPRHLVRRRGQEARLRCSPMKGHSHVYWYRQLPEEGLKFMVYLQKENIIDESGMPKERFSAEFPKEGPSILRIQQVVRGDSAAYFCASSPPSSGEQYFGPGTRLTVT.

This rearrangement joins TRBV10-3 to TRBJ2-3; D is unresolved. The germline CDR1 and CDR2 sequences are ENHRY and SYGVKD. This CDR3 region has 13 residues. Trimming cost V 6 bases and J 6 bases, with 13 bases left between them. CDR3 sequence (DNA): TGTGCCATCAGGGCAGGTTTGACGGATACGCAGTATTTT. Translation: CAIRAGLTDTQYF.

The J gene is TRBJ1-5, the V gene TRBV7-2; TRBD1 might be the D (5 bases). The germline V gene has CDR1 SGHTA and CDR2 FQGNSA. CDR3 size: 15 residues. Trimming pared 1 base from V and 2 bases from J, leaving 9 bases between. CDR3 protein: CASSLGGAGNQPQHF. The CDR3 DNA reads TGTGCCAGCAGCTTAGGCGGGGCGGGCAATCAGCCCCAGCATTTT.

This clone has only a few counts. The chain couples TRBV6-6 to TRBJ2-1; a possible D gene is TRBD2 (5 bases). This CDR3 has 13 residues. Per germline, CDR1 MNHNY and CDR2 SVGAGI (reference sequence). The V and J ends lost 7 bases and 9 bases respectively, with 16 bases between them. Here the CDR3 DNA reads TGTGCCAGCAACCTAGCTGAGGGTACTGAGCAGTTCTTC. Amino acids: CASNLAEGTEQFF.

This clone was seen a single time. This chain links TRBV11-2 with TRBJ2-1; the match to TRBD1 covers 8 bases. The CDR3 runs 14 residues. The V and J ends lost 3 bases and 5 bases, in that order; junction bases with no gene match: 3. Germline V CDR1 and CDR2: SGHAT, FQNNGV. The CDR3 sequence is CASSFRDRHNEQFF. CDR3 nucleotide sequence: TGTGCCAGCAGCTTCCGGGACAGGCACAATGAGCAGTTCTTC.